This T cell receptor beta chain was identified in a study of T cell responses to AZD1222 COVID-19 vaccine. Study results and caveats: Samples come after the peak T cell response, not at day 14.

This clone has only one observation. Its antigen is undetermined. The protocol was immunoSEQ multiplex PCR, while the TCRdb copy is restricted to in-frame clones and leaves out a portion. The top ten clones hold 0.5% to 0.7% of a sample with about 260,000 clones, over 90% of them seen once. The specimen comprised peripheral blood, sampled on day 0 of AZD1222 vaccination. The source is an adult in good health.

CDR3 sequence reads: CASSPGARAPVSGYEQYF. The CDR3 DNA reads TGTGCCAGCAGCCCGGGAGCTAGAGCCCCAGTTTCGGGCTACGAGCAGTACTTC. The V call is TRBV7-6, the J call TRBJ2-7, with D maybe TRBD2 (6 bases). Trimming pared 5 bases from V and 3 bases from J, leaving 26 bases between. CDR1 is SGHVS, CDR2 FNYEAQ, per germline. The CDR3 covers 18 residues.